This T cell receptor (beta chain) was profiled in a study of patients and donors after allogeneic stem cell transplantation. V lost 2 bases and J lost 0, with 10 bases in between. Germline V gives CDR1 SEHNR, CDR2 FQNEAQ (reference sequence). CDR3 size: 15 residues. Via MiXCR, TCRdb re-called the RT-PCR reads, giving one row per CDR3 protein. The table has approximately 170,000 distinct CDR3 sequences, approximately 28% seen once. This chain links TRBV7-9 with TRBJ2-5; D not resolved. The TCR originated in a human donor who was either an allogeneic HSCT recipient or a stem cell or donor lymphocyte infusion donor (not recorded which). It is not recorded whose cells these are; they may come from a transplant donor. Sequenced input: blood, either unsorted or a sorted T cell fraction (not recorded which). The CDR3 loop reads CASSLSTSYQETQYF. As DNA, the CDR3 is TGTGCCAGCAGCTTATCTACCTCTTACCAAGAGACCCAGTACTTC.